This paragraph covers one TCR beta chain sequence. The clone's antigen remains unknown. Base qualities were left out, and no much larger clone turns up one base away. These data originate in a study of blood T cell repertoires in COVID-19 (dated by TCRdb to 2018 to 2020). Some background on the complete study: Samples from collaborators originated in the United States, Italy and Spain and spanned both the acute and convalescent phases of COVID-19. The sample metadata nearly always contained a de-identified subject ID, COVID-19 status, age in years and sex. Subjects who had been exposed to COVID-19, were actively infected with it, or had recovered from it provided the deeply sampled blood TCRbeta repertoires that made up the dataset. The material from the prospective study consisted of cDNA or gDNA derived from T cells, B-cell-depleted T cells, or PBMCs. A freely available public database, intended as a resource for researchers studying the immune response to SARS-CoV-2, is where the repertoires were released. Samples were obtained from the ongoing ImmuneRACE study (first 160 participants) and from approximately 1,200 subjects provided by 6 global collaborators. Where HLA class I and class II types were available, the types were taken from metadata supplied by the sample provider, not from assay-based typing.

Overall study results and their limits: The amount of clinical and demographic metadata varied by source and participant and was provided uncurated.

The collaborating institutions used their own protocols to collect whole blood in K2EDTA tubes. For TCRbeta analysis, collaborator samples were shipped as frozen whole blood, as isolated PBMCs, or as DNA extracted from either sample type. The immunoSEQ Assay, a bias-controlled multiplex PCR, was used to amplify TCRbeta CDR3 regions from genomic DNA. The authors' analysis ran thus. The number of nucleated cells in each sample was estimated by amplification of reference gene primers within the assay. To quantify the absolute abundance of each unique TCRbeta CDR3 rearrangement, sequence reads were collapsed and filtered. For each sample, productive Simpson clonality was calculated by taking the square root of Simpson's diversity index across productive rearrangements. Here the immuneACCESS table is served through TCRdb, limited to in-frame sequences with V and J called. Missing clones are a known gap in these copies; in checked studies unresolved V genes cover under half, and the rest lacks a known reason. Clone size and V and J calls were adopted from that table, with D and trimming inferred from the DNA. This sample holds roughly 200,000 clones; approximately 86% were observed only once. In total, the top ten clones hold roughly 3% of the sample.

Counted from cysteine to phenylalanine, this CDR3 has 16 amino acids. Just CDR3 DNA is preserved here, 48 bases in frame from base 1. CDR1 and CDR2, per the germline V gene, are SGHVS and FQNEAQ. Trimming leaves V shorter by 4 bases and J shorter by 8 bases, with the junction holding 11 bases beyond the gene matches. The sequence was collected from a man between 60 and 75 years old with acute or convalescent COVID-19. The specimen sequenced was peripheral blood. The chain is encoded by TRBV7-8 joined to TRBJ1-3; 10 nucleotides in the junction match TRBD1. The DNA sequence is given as TGTGCCAGCAGCTCGGGGACAGGGGCAATCGGGGACACCATATATTTT. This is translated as CASSSGTGAIGDTIYF.